The rows below give T cell receptor beta chains drawn from one sample of a study of cytomegalovirus exposure and HLA in healthy donors. Clones were sequenced by immunoSEQ multiplex PCR, and TCRdb holds only the in-frame ones, with some missing. The table records approximately 280,000 clones, 70% to 90% of them present only once. The specimen sequenced was PBMCs. Every receptor here comes from a woman aged 18-35 years in good health and CMV-seronegative. The CDR3 runs from the conserved cysteine through the conserved F or W. The D gene is left open where the match is weak. For some rows the clone size is stated as once, few or many, or as a class when expanded; others skip it.

cdr3_nt | cdr3_aa | j_call | v_call | clone_size | d_call
TGTGCCAGCAGCTTTCAACGGGTGCACACCGGGGAGCTGTTTTTT | CASSFQRVHTGELFF | TRBJ2-2 | TRBV5-8 | NA | NA
TGTGCCAGCAGTTGGGCCAGGGCCGACACTGAAGCTTTCTTT | CASSWARADTEAFF | TRBJ1-1 | TRBV6-6 | NA | NA
TGCAGCGATGGGGGGGGGACTGAAGCTTTCTTT | CSDGGGTEAFF | TRBJ1-1 | TRBV29-1 | NA | NA
TGTGCCAGCAGCTTGGCCTGGCCAGTCCAAGAGACCCAGTACTTC | CASSLAWPVQETQYF | TRBJ2-5 | TRBV5-8 | NA | NA
TGTGCCAGCACCCCCGGGACAGGGGACAATCAGCCCCAGCATTTT | CASTPGTGDNQPQHF | TRBJ1-5 | TRBV6-5 | NA | TRBD1
TGTGCCAGTGTAAGCCGGGGAGATACGCAGTATTTT | CASVSRGDTQYF | TRBJ2-3 | TRBV19 | NA | NA
TGTGCCACCAGCAGAGATAAACAGGGGGCAAGGAACACCATATATTTT | CATSRDKQGARNTIYF | TRBJ1-3 | TRBV15 | NA | TRBD1
TGTGCCAGCAGCAAACGGACAGGGACGACAGAGACCCAGTACTTC | CASSKRTGTTETQYF | TRBJ2-5 | TRBV7-2 | NA | TRBD1
TGTGCCAGCAGTCTACCGGGGGTCTATGGCTACACCTTC | CASSLPGVYGYTF | TRBJ1-2 | TRBV28 | NA | NA
TGTGCCAGCAGCGCCCCGGGGAGGGGGGGATCAGATACGCAGTATTTT | CASSAPGRGGSDTQYF | TRBJ2-3 | TRBV7-9 | NA | NA
TGTGCCAGCAGCTACCTGGGTGAAGCGGGGGAGACCCAGTACTTC | CASSYLGEAGETQYF | TRBJ2-5 | TRBV7-3 | once | TRBD2
TGTGCCAGTAGCAATACAGGGGTCCCAGATACGCAGTATTTT | CASSNTGVPDTQYF | TRBJ2-3 | TRBV19 | NA | TRBD1
TGCGCCAGCAGCCGGGGACTAGCGGGGCCAGAGACCCAGTACTTC | CASSRGLAGPETQYF | TRBJ2-5 | TRBV5-1 | NA | TRBD2
TGTGCCAGTAGTTCGGGGGTCGTACTTTTT | CASSSGVVLF | TRBJ2-3 | TRBV19 | NA | NA
TGTGCCAGCAGCGCCCGGGACAGGGCGTCAGTCGGCGATGGCTACACCTTC | CASSARDRASVGDGYTF | TRBJ1-2 | TRBV9 | once | TRBD1
TGCAGCGCCATCCCCCTCCTAGCGGGGGGGCCGGGCAATGAGCAGTTCTTC | CSAIPLLAGGPGNEQFF | TRBJ2-1 | TRBV29-1 | NA | TRBD2
TGTGCCAGCAGTGAGGAGGTTTACCGGGACACCGTAAGGGATCAGCCCCAGCATTTT | CASSEEVYRDTVRDQPQHF | TRBJ1-5 | TRBV6-1 | NA | NA
TGTGCCAGTAGCCTCGGGACAGGGAGCTCCTACGAGCAGTACTTC | CASSLGTGSSYEQYF | TRBJ2-7 | TRBV19 | NA | TRBD1
TGTGCCAGCAGCCCCGGGTACCAAGAGACCCAGTACTTC | CASSPGYQETQYF | TRBJ2-5 | TRBV7-6 | few | NA
TGTGCCATCAGGGGACAAGCCGACGGTGGAGCTTTCTTT | CAIRGQADGGAFF | TRBJ1-1 | TRBV10-3 | NA | NA
TGTGCCAGCAGCTTCTACGGGGGGGCTTACGAGCAGTACTTC | CASSFYGGAYEQYF | TRBJ2-7 | TRBV7-9 | NA | TRBD2
TGTGCCAGCAGCTTGCGCACCAGTGGGGCCAACGTCCTGACTTTC | CASSLRTSGANVLTF | TRBJ2-6 | TRBV5-6 | NA | NA
TGCGCCAGCTTAAGCGGGGGGCCCACAGATACGCAGTATTTT | CASLSGGPTDTQYF | TRBJ2-3 | TRBV5-1 | NA | TRBD2
TGTGCCAGCAGTTCGACAGGGGGCTCGGGTGGCTACACCTTC | CASSSTGGSGGYTF | TRBJ1-2 | TRBV6-6 | NA | TRBD1
TGTGCCACCAGCAGAGAACTGACAGTAGCTAACTATGGCTACACCTTC | CATSRELTVANYGYTF | TRBJ1-2 | TRBV15 | once | NA
TGCAGCGTTGTCGCCATCGATCGGTCGAACGAGCAGTACTTC | CSVVAIDRSNEQYF | TRBJ2-7 | TRBV29-1 | NA | NA
TGTGCCAGCACTCCAGGGGCCTATAATTCACCCCTCCACTTT | CASTPGAYNSPLHF | TRBJ1-6 | TRBV6-1 | NA | NA
TGTGCCATCAGCCGATTAGCGGGGAGCACAGATACGCAGTATTTT | CAISRLAGSTDTQYF | TRBJ2-3 | TRBV10-3 | NA | TRBD2